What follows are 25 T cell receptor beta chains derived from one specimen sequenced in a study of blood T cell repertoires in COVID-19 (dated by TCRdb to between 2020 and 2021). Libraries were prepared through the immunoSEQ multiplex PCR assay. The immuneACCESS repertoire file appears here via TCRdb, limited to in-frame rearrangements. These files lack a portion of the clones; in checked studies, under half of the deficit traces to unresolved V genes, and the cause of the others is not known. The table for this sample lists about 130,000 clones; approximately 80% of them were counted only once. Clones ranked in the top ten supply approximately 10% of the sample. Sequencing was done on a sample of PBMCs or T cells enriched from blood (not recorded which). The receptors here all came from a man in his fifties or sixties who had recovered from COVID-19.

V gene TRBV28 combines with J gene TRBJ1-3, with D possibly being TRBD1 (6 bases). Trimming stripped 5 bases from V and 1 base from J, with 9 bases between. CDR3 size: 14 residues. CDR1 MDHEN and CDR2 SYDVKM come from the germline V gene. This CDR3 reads CASSRQGSGNTIYF. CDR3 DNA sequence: TGTGCCAGCAGTCGTCAGGGGTCTGGAAACACCATATATTTT. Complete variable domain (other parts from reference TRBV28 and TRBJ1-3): DVKVTQSSRYLVKRTGEKVFLECVQDMDHENMFWYRQDPGLGLRLIYFSYDVKMKEKGDIPEGYSVSREKKERFSLILESASTNQTSMYLCASSRQGSGNTIYFGEGSWLTVV.

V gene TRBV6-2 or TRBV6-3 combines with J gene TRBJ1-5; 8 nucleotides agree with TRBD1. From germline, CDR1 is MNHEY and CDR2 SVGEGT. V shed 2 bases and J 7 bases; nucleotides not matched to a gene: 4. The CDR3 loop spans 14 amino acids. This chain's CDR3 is CASSYQGARQPQHF. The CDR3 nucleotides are TGTGCCAGCAGTTACCAGGGGGCCAGGCAGCCCCAGCATTTT.

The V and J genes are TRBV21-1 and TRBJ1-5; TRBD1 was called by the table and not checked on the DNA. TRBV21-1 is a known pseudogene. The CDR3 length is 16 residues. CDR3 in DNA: TGTGCCAGCAGCAACCCTGACAGGGGGCAGCGTCAGCCCCAGCATTTT. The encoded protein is CASSNPDRGQRQPQHF.

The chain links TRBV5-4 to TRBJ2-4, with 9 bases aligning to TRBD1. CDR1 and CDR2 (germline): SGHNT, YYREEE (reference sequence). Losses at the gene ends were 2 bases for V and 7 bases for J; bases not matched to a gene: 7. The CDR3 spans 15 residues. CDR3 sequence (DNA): TGTGCCAGCAGCTTTCGGACAGGGGAGGGGAACATTCAGTACTTC. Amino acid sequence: CASSFRTGEGNIQYF.

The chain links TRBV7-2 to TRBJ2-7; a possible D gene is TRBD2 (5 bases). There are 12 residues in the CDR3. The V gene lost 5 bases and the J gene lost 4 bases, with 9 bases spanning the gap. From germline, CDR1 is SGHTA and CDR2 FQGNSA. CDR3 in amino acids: CASSARGYEQYF. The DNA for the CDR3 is TGTGCCAGCAGCGCCCGCGGGTACGAGCAGTACTTC.

CDR3 in amino acids: CSVEDWDRDGGRYTF. DNA for the CDR3: TGCAGCGTTGAAGATTGGGACAGGGACGGAGGTCGCTACACCTTC. The gene calls are TRBV29-1 and TRBJ1-2; 9 bases align to TRBD1. The trim removed 0 bases at V and 9 bases at J, leaving 11 bases unmatched. The CDR3 consists of 15 residues. Germline lookup yields CDR1 SQVTM and CDR2 ANQGSEA.

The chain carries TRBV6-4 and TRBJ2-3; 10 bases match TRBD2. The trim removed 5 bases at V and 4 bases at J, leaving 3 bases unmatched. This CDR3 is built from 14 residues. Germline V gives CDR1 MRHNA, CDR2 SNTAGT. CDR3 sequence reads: CASSSGGAPDTQYF. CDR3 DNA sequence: TGTGCCAGCAGTAGCGGGGGGGCCCCAGATACGCAGTATTTT.

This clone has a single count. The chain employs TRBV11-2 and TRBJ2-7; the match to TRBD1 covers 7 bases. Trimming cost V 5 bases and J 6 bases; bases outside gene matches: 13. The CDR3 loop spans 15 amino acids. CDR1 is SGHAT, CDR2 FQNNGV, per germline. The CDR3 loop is CASSAEGGVIPEQYF. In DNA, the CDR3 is TGTGCCAGCAGCGCCGAAGGGGGCGTTATTCCCGAGCAGTACTTC.

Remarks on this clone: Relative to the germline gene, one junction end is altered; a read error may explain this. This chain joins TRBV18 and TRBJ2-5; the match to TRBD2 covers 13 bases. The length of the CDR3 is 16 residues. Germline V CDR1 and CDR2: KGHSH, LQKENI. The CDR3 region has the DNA TGTGCCAGCTCCCATGGGACTAGCGGGGTCGTGGGGCCCCTTCACTTC. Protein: CASSHGTSGVVGPLHF.

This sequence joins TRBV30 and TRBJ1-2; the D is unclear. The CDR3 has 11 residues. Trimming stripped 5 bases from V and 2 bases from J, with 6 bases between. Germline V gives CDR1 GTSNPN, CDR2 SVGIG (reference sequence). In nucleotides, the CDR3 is TGTGCCTGGCGGGAGAACTATGGCTACACCTTC. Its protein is CAWRENYGYTF.

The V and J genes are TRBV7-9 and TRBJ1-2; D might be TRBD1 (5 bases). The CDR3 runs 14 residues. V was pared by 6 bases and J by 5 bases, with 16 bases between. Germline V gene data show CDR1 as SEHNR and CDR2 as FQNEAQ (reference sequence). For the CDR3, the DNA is TGTGCCAGCAGTCGAGCCCCGGAGGGGTATGGCTACACCTTC. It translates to CASSRAPEGYGYTF.

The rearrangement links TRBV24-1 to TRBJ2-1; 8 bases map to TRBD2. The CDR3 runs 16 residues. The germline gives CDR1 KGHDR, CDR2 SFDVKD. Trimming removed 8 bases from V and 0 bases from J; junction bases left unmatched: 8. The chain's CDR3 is CATTRSGTSSYNEQFF. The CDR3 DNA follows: TGTGCCACCACTCGATCCGGGACTAGCTCCTACAATGAGCAGTTCTTC.

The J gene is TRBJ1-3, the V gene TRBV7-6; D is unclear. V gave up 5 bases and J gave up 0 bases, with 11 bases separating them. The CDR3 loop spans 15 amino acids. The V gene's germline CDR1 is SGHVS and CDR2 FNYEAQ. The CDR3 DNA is TGTGCCAGCAGCCGAGACAAGGACTCTGGAAACACCATATATTTT. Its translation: CASSRDKDSGNTIYF.

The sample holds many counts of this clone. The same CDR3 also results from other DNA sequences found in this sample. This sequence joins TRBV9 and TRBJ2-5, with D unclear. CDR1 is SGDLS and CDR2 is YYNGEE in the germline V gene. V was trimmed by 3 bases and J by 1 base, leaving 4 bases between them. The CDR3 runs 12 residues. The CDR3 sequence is CASSASQETQYF. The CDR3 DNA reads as TGTGCCAGCAGCGCTTCCCAAGAGACCCAGTACTTC.

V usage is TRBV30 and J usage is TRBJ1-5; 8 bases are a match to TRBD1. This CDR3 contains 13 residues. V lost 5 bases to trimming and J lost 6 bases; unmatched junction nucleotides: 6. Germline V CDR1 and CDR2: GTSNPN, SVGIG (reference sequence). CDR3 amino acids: CAWLAGGSQPQHF. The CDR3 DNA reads TGTGCCTGGCTGGCAGGGGGCAGTCAGCCCCAGCATTTT.

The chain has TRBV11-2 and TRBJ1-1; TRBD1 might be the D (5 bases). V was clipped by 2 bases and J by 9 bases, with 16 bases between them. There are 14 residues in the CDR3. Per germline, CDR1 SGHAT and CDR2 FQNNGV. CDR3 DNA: TGTGCCAGCAGCTTAAAAGGGGCATTGCCTAAAGCTTTCTTT. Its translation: CASSLKGALPKAFF.

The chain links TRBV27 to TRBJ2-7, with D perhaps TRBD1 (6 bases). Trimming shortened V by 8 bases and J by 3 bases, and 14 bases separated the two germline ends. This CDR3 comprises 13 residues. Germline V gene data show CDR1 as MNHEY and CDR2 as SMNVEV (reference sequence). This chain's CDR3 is CASARGIGYEQYF. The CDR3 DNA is TGTGCCAGCGCTAGGGGGATAGGCTACGAGCAGTACTTC.

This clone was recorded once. CDR3 residues: CASSLGPPGGAEKLFF. CDR3 in DNA: TGTGCCAGCAGCTTGGGGCCTCCGGGGGGAGCTGAAAAACTGTTTTTT. The chain combines TRBV5-4 with TRBJ1-4, with D possibly being TRBD1 (5 bases). V was trimmed by 0 bases and J by 7 bases, leaving 16 bases between them. The CDR3 extends over 16 amino acids. Germline CDR1 is SGHNT and CDR2 is YYREEE (reference sequence).

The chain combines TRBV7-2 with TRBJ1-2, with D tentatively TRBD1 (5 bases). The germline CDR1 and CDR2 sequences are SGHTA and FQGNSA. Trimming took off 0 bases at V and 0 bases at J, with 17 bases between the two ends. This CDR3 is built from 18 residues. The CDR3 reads CASSLAVPDKHSNYGYTF. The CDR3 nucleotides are TGTGCCAGCAGCTTAGCGGTCCCGGACAAGCATTCTAACTATGGCTACACCTTC. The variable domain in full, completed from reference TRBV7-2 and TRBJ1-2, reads GAGVSQSPSNKVTEKGKDVELRCDPISGHTALYWYRQSLGQGLEFLIYFQGNSAPDKSGLPSDRFSAERTGGSVSTLTIQRTQQEDSAVYLCASSLAVPDKHSNYGYTFGSGTRLTVV.

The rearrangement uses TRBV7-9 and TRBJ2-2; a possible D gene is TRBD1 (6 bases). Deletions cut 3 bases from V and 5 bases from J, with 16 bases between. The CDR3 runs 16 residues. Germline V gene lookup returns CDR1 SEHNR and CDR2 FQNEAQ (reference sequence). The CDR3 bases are TGTGCCAGCAGCTTGGCAGGGGCCGAGGCAACCGGGGAGCTGTTTTTT. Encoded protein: CASSLAGAEATGELFF.

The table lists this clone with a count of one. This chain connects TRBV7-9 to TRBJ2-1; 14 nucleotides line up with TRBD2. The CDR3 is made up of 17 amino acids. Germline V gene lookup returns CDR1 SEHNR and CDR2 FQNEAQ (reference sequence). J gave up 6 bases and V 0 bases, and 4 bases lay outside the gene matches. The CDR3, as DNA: TGTGCCAGCAGCTTAGCGAGACTAGCGGGGGGGCCCAATGAGCAGTTCTTC. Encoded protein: CASSLARLAGGPNEQFF.

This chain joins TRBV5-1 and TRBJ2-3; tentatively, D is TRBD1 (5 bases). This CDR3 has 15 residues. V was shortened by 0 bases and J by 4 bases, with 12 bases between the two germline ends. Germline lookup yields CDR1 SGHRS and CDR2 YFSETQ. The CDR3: CASSLGSQGADTQYF. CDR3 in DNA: TGCGCCAGCAGCTTGGGGTCGCAGGGCGCAGATACGCAGTATTTT. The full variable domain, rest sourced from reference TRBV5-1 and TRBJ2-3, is KAGVTQTPRYLIKTRGQQVTLSCSPISGHRSVSWYQQTPGQGLQFLFEYFSETQRNKGNFPGRFSGRQFSNSRSEMNVSTLELGDSALYLCASSLGSQGADTQYFGPGTRLTVL.

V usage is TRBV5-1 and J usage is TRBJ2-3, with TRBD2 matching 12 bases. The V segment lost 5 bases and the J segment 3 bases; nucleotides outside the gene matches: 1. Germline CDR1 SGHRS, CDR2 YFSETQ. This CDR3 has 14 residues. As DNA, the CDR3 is TGCGCCAGCAGAGGACTAGCGGGGACAGATACGCAGTATTTT. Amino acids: CASRGLAGTDTQYF.

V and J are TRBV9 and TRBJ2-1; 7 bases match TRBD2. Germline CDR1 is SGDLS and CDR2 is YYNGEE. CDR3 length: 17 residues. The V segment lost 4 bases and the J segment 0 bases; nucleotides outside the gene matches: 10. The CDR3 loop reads CASSSRGDLNSYNEQFF. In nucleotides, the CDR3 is TGTGCCAGCAGCTCTCGGGGGGACCTAAACTCCTACAATGAGCAGTTCTTC.

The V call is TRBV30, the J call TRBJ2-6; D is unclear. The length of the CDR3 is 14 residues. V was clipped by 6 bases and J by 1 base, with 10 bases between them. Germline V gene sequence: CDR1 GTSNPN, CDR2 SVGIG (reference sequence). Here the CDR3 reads CACPEASGANVLTF. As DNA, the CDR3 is TGTGCCTGTCCCGAAGCTTCTGGGGCCAACGTCCTGACTTTC.